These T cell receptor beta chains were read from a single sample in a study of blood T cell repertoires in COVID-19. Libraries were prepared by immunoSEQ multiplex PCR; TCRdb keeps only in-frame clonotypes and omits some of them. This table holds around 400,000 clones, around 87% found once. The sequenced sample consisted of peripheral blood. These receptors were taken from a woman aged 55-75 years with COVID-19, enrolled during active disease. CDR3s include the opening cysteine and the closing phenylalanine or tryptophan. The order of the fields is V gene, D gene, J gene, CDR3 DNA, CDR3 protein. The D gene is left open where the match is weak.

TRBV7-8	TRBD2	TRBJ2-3	TGTGCCAGCAGCAAGTCGAGCGGGGGAGGAGATACGCAGTATTTT	CASSKSSGGGDTQYF
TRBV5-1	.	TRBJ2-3	TGCGCCAGCAGCCTCGGGACACTTTGGGATACGCAGTATTTT	CASSLGTLWDTQYF
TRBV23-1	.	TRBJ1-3	TGCGCCAGCAGTCAAGCGGGTAGGGCTGGAAACACCATATATTTT	CASSQAGRAGNTIYF
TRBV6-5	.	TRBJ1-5	TGTGCCAGCGGTCGGGGGGCAAGCAATCAGCCCCAGCATTTT	CASGRGASNQPQHF
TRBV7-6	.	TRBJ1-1	TGTGCCAGCAGCTTAGAAAGAGGGGGGGCAGGTCCTGAAGCTTTCTTT	CASSLERGGAGPEAFF
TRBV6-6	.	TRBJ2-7	TGTGCCAGCCGGCGGGACGGTCCCTACGAGCAGTACTTC	CASRRDGPYEQYF
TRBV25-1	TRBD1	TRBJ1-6	TGTGCCAGCAGTGAACAACAGGGGATAAATTCACCCCTCCACTTT	CASSEQQGINSPLHF
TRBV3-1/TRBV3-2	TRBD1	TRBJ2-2	TGTGCCAGCAAGGTCGGGACAGGGGGGACCGGGGAGCTGTTTTTT	CASKVGTGGTGELFF
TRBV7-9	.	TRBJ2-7	TGTGCCAGCAGCTTACATCAGGTCGACGAGCAGTACTTC	CASSLHQVDEQYF
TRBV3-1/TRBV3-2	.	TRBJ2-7	TGTGCCAGCAGCACCAGAACAGGGGGGGGGTCCTACGAGCAGTACTTC	CASSTRTGGGSYEQYF
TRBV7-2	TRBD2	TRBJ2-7	TGTGCCAGCAGCTTAGTGGCGGGGGGTTACGAGCAGTACTTC	CASSLVAGGYEQYF
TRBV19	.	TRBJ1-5	TGTGCCAGTAGCCGGACAATCAATCAGCCCCAGCATTTT	CASSRTINQPQHF